Listed below are T cell receptor beta chains from one sample, sequenced in a study of blood T cell repertoires in COVID-19. The data were produced by immunoSEQ multiplex PCR, yet TCRdb's version contains in-frame clones alone and is incomplete. This sample carries fewer than 350,000 clones, approximately 87% of them seen once, and the ten largest clones take roughly 12%. The sequenced sample was peripheral blood. These receptors originate from a woman in her thirties with COVID-19, enrolled during active disease. CDR3s include the opening cysteine and the closing phenylalanine or tryptophan. The D gene is left open where the match is weak. Only some rows state a clone size, as once, few, many or a class for expanded clones.

D gene | J gene | V gene | clone size | CDR3 protein | CDR3 DNA
TRBD1 | TRBJ1-1 | TRBV19 | - | CASSVDRGTEAFF | TGTGCCAGTAGTGTCGACAGGGGCACTGAAGCTTTCTTT
TRBD2 | TRBJ2-5 | TRBV4-2 | - | CASSPKGVAGFNRETQYF | TGTGCCAGCAGCCCCAAGGGGGTAGCGGGGTTCAATAGAGAGACCCAGTACTTC
TRBD2 | TRBJ2-5 | TRBV2 | - | CASRRLAAETQYF | TGTGCCAGCAGAAGACTAGCAGCAGAGACCCAGTACTTC
- | TRBJ1-4 | TRBV7-9 | - | CASSYKGRANEKLFF | TGTGCCAGCAGCTACAAAGGGAGGGCTAATGAAAAACTGTTTTTT
- | TRBJ1-6 | TRBV19 | - | CASSRGVTFSPLHF | TGTGCCAGTAGTAGGGGGGTCACTTTTTCACCCCTCCACTTT
TRBD1 | TRBJ1-2 | TRBV18 | - | CASSRDRGRDGYTF | TGTGCCAGCTCTCGCGACAGGGGGCGCGATGGCTACACCTTC
TRBD1 | TRBJ1-5 | TRBV5-1 | - | CASTETGQGGQPQHF | TGCGCCAGCACCGAAACGGGACAGGGGGGCCAGCCCCAGCATTTT
TRBD1 | TRBJ2-7 | TRBV28 | - | CASSPGTGPYEQYF | TGTGCCAGCAGCCCCGGGACAGGACCCTACGAGCAGTACTTC
- | TRBJ1-1 | TRBV29-1 | - | CSVGLSPTEAFF | TGCAGCGTTGGGTTGAGTCCCACTGAAGCTTTCTTT
TRBD1 | TRBJ2-7 | TRBV19 | - | CASSSRTGEFYEQYF | TGTGCCAGTAGTTCCAGGACAGGGGAGTTCTACGAGCAGTACTTC
- | TRBJ1-6 | TRBV7-2 | - | CASSSFNSPLHF | TGTGCCAGCAGCTCCTTTAATTCACCCCTCCACTTT
- | TRBJ2-3 | TRBV12-5 | - | CASKTANTDTQYF | TGTGCTAGTAAGACAGCAAACACAGATACGCAGTATTTT
- | TRBJ1-6 | TRBV7-8 | - | CASSLVGGGRSPLHF | TGTGCCAGCAGCTTAGTGGGGGGAGGAAGGTCACCCCTCCACTTT
TRBD1 | TRBJ1-1 | TRBV7-9 | - | CASSFGTGNLNTEAFF | TGTGCCAGCAGCTTCGGGACAGGGAATCTCAACACTGAAGCTTTCTTT
TRBD1 | TRBJ2-7 | TRBV6-2/TRBV6-3 | - | CASSYWTGIYEQYF | TGTGCCAGCAGTTACTGGACAGGGATCTACGAGCAGTACTTC
TRBD2 | TRBJ2-7 | TRBV5-4 | once | CASSPGLAQQYF | TGTGCCAGCAGCCCGGGACTAGCGCAGCAGTACTTC
TRBD2 | TRBJ2-1 | TRBV6-5 | - | CASSYSIGGNYNEQFF | TGTGCCAGCAGTTACTCGATCGGGGGGAACTACAATGAGCAGTTCTTC
TRBD1 | TRBJ2-7 | TRBV5-6 | - | CASSYGQGNEQYF | TGTGCCAGCAGTTACGGACAGGGGAACGAGCAGTACTTC
TRBD1 | TRBJ2-1 | TRBV7-6 | once | CASSPPDRGRDEQFF | TGTGCCAGCAGCCCTCCGGACAGGGGGCGCGATGAGCAGTTCTTC
TRBD1 | TRBJ2-7 | TRBV5-1 | - | CASSSLTGQGHEQYF | TGCGCCAGCAGCTCCCTCACGGGACAGGGCCACGAGCAGTACTTC
- | TRBJ2-3 | TRBV5-1 | - | CASRLRTELTTDTQYF | TGCGCCAGCAGATTGCGGACAGAGCTTACCACAGATACGCAGTATTTT
- | TRBJ1-5 | TRBV3-1/TRBV3-2 | - | CASSQGEAGPQHF | TGTGCCAGCAGCCAAGGTGAAGCCGGGCCCCAGCATTTT
- | TRBJ2-1 | TRBV7-9 | - | CASSAGQTYNEQFF | TGTGCCAGCAGCGCGGGACAGACCTACAATGAGCAGTTCTTC
- | TRBJ2-1 | TRBV6-5 | - | CASSYSAGWSYNEQFF | TGTGCCAGCAGTTACTCTGCAGGGTGGTCCTACAATGAGCAGTTCTTC
- | TRBJ1-2 | TRBV12-5 | once | CASGLDRQVYGYTF | TGTGCTAGTGGTTTGGATAGACAGGTCTATGGCTACACCTTC
- | TRBJ2-5 | TRBV6-5 | - | CASSPGQETQYF | TGTGCCAGCAGCCCCGGACAGGAGACCCAGTACTTC
TRBD1 | TRBJ1-3 | TRBV25-1 | once | CASSSGGGADTIYF | TGTGCCAGCAGTAGCGGAGGGGGCGCGGACACCATATATTTT
TRBD2 | TRBJ2-2 | TRBV9 | - | CASSGGRGASTGELFF | TGTGCCAGCAGCGGGGGGCGGGGGGCTAGCACCGGGGAGCTGTTTTTT
- | TRBJ1-6 | TRBV28 | - | CASSFVTYSPLHF | TGTGCCAGCAGTTTCGTAACTTATTCACCCCTCCACTTT
- | TRBJ2-1 | TRBV5-1 | - | CASKAELSLYNEQFF | TGCGCCAGCAAGGCGGAGTTATCGTTATACAATGAGCAGTTCTTC
TRBD2 | TRBJ2-7 | TRBV28 | - | CASSVFSGGKYEQYF | TGTGCCAGCAGTGTCTTTAGCGGGGGGAAGTACGAGCAGTACTTC